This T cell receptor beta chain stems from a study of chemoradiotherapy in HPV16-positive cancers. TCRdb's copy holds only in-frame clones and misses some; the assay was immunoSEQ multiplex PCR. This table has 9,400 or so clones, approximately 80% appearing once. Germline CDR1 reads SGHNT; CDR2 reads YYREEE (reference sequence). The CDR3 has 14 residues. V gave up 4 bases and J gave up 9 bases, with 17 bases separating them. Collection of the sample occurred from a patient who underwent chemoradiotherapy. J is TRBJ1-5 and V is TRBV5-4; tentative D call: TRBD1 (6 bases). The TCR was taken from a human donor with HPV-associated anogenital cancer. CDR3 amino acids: CASSNDGGLGPQHF. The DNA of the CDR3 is TGTGCCAGCAGCAACGACGGGGGCTTGGGGCCCCAGCATTTT.